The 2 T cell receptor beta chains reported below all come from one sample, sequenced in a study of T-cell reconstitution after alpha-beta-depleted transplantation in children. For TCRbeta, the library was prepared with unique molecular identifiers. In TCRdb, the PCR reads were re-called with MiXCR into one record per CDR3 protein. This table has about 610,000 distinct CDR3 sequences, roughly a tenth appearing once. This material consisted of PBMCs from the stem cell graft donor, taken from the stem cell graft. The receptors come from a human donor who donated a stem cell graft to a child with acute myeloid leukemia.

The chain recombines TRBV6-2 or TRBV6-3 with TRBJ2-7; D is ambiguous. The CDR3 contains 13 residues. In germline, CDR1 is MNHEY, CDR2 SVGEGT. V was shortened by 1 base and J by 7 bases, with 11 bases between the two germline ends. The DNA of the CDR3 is TGTGCCAGCAGTTACTTTTTGGAGACTGAGCAGTACTTC. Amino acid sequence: CASSYFLETEQYF.

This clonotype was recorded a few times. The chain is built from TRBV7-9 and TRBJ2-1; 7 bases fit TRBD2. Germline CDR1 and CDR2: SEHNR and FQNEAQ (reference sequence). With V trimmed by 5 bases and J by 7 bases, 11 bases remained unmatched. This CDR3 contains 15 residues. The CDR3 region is CASSRGSGVRNEQFF. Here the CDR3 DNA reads TGTGCCAGCAGCCGCGGGAGCGGGGTTCGGAATGAGCAGTTCTTC.